This TCR beta chain was observed in a study of T cells in Graves' hyperthyroidism and ophthalmopathy. Germline V gene sequence: CDR1 LNHDA, CDR2 SQIVND (reference sequence). CDR3 size: 20 residues. V trimming: 6 bases; J trimming: 4 bases; junction bases outside the gene matches: 21. Researchers took RNA transcripts and amplified the TCR beta CDR3 regions from them. First-round RT-PCR with HTBI primers amplified the TCR CDR3 region. TCRdb itself ran the multiplex PCR reads through MiXCR, one entry per CDR3 protein. The table has around 270,000 distinct CDR3 sequences, roughly a fifth seen once; the top ten hold approximately 35%. In making diagnoses, clinical symptoms, serum thyroxine and TRAb, thyroid ultrasound and orbital computed tomography were all used.

Input material: blood. This sequence was found in a man aged 50 to 60 with Graves' ophthalmopathy. The rearrangement uses TRBV19 and TRBJ2-3, with 11 nucleotides matching TRBD1. The CDR3 DNA reads TGTGCCAGTAGAAGCTTCGGACAGGGGGCCAGAATATTTGGCGCAGATACGCAGTATTTT. Residues: CASRSFGQGARIFGADTQYF.